Below are 30 T cell receptor beta chains sequenced from a single sample in a study of memory CD4+ T cells and cytomegalovirus serostatus. Single viable CD3+CD4+CD8-CD45RO+ cells were sorted as the memory CD4+ T cells. Here immunoSEQ multiplex PCR was the method, and the copy in TCRdb shows in-frame clones only, minus some. The sample yields some 80,000 clones, approximately 80% seen once. Material for sequencing was memory CD4+ T cells from blood. The receptors come from an adult in good health and CMV-seronegative.

This clone was seen only a few times. The V and J genes are TRBV29-1 and TRBJ2-1, with D perhaps matching TRBD2 (6 bases). V was shortened by 1 base and J by 14 bases, with 18 bases between the two germline ends. The V gene's germline CDR1 is SQVTM and CDR2 ANQGSEA. The CDR3 runs to 13 residues. CDR3 sequence: CSVEVRDFGGKFF. Written as DNA, the CDR3 is TGCAGCGTTGAAGTCAGGGACTTTGGGGGAAAGTTCTTC.

This clone was detected a few times. This sequence joins TRBV2 and TRBJ1-5, with 9 bases fitting TRBD1. V dropped 6 bases and J dropped 7; count of bases not matched to a gene: 10. This CDR3 region has 15 residues. The germline gives CDR1 SNHLY, CDR2 FYNNEI. The CDR3 DNA sequence: TGTGCCAGCAGCGGGGACAGGGCAGGGCGCCAGCCCCAGCATTTT. Translating it yields CASSGDRAGRQPQHF.

This chain's CDR3 is CASSQEAGEVAQPQHF. For the CDR3, the DNA is TGCGCCAGCAGCCAAGAGGCCGGGGAGGTCGCTCAGCCCCAGCATTTT. This rearrangement joins TRBV4-3 to TRBJ1-5; D not resolved. V lost 0 bases and J lost 6, with 15 bases in between. CDR1 is LGHNA, CDR2 YSLEER, per germline. The CDR3 covers 16 residues.

The rearrangement uses TRBV7-2 and TRBJ2-5; 11 nucleotides agree with TRBD2. This CDR3 is 16 amino acids long. The germline V gene encodes CDR1 SGHTA and CDR2 FQGNSA. After removal of 5 bases from V and 5 bases from J, the junction contained 10 bases not matched to a gene. The CDR3 protein is CASSPNRLAGMETQYF. The CDR3 nucleotides are TGTGCCAGCAGCCCAAACCGACTAGCGGGGATGGAGACCCAGTACTTC.

The genes are TRBV19 and TRBJ1-3; 8 bases are a match to TRBD1. The CDR3 sequence is 15 residues long. Germline V gives CDR1 LNHDA, CDR2 SQIVND (reference sequence). Trimming at V came to 9 bases and at J to 3 bases, leaving 10 bases not matched to a gene. CDR3: CASKPGGSGGNTIYF. CDR3 coding DNA: TGTGCCAGCAAACCAGGGGGCTCGGGTGGAAACACCATATATTTT.

The rearrangement joins TRBV7-2 to TRBJ1-1; a possible D gene is TRBD1 (5 bases). The ends were cut back, 3 bases at V and 5 bases at J, with 10 bases in the middle. From germline, CDR1 is SGHTA and CDR2 FQGNSA. This CDR3 comprises 13 residues. CDR3 region: CASSFSEGTEAFF. CDR3 DNA: TGTGCCAGCAGCTTTTCGGAGGGGACTGAAGCTTTCTTT.

The rearrangement uses TRBV19 and TRBJ1-5; D might be TRBD1 (5 bases). Trimming shortened V by 5 bases and J by 7 bases, and 12 bases separated the two germline ends. This CDR3 is built from 13 residues. Germline V gene lookup returns CDR1 LNHDA and CDR2 SQIVND (reference sequence). The CDR3 sequence is CASSVGTEQPQHF. The CDR3 region has the DNA TGTGCCAGTAGTGTCGGGACTGAGCAGCCCCAGCATTTT. The full variable domain, its missing parts supplied by reference TRBV19 and TRBJ1-5, is DGGITQSPKYLFRKEGQNVTLSCEQNLNHDAMYWYRQDPGQGLRLIYYSQIVNDFQKGDIAEGYSVSREKKESFPLTVTSAQKNPTAFYLCASSVGTEQPQHFGDGTRLSIL.

The chain carries TRBV7-2 and TRBJ1-6; possible D gene TRBD1, 6 bases. The V gene's germline CDR1 is SGHTA and CDR2 FQGNSA. The CDR3 totals 15 residues. Trimming stripped 5 bases from V and 9 bases from J, with 17 bases between. The CDR3 loop is CASSEPGQPFSPLHF. For the CDR3, the DNA is TGTGCCAGCAGCGAACCGGGACAACCTTTTTCACCCCTCCACTTT.

This clone showed up just once. The CDR3 reads CAWSRGQDYEQYF. As DNA, the CDR3 is TGTGCCTGGAGTAGGGGGCAGGACTACGAGCAGTACTTC. The chain has TRBV30 and TRBJ2-7, with 7 bases that match TRBD1. The CDR3 extends over 13 amino acids. V was clipped by 2 bases and J by 3 bases; unmatched bases: 4. Per the germline V gene, CDR1 is GTSNPN and CDR2 is SVGIG (reference sequence).

The rearrangement uses TRBV7-9 and TRBJ2-1, with TRBD1 identical over 9 bases. CDR1 is SEHNR and CDR2 is FQNEAQ in the germline V gene (reference sequence). CDR3 length: 16 amino acids. With 5 bases clipped from V and 3 bases from J, the junction kept 8 bases outside the gene matches. CDR3 region: CASSRLGQGSYNEQFF. The CDR3 DNA follows: TGTGCCAGCAGCCGCCTGGGACAGGGCAGCTACAATGAGCAGTTCTTC.

This chain uses TRBV29-1 with TRBJ1-1, with D possibly matching TRBD1 (6 bases). The CDR3 runs 12 residues. The germline V gene encodes CDR1 SQVTM and CDR2 ANQGSEA. Trimming took 5 bases from V and 0 from J, leaving 7 bases between them. The CDR3 coding sequence is TGCAGCGTTTCAGGGGTGAACACTGAAGCTTTCTTT. This gives the protein CSVSGVNTEAFF. Full variable domain (remainder filled in from reference TRBV29-1 and TRBJ1-1): SAVISQKPSRDICQRGTSLTIQCQVDSQVTMMFWYRQQPGQSLTLIATANQGSEATYESGFVIDKFPISRPNLTFSTLTVSNMSPEDSSIYLCSVSGVNTEAFFGQGTRLTVV.

The table lists this clone with a few counts. The CDR3 loop reads CASSRKGPTDTQYF. The CDR3 bases are TGTGCCAGCAGCCGTAAGGGCCCGACAGATACGCAGTATTTT. The chain joins TRBV6-5 to TRBJ2-3; D is unresolved. Germline CDR1 and CDR2: MNHEY and SVGAGI. V lost 6 bases and J 3 bases, leaving 13 bases between the germline ends. CDR3 size: 14 residues.

This sequence joins TRBV7-8 and TRBJ1-5; 7 bases match TRBD1. Trimming removed 1 base from V and 5 bases from J; junction bases left unmatched: 5. CDR1 and CDR2 from the germline V gene are SGHVS and FQNEAQ. This CDR3 is built from 15 residues. CDR3 coding DNA: TGTGCCAGCAGCTTAGTAGACAGGGAACATCAGCCCCAGCATTTT. Its translation: CASSLVDREHQPQHF.

The chain carries TRBV19 and TRBJ2-7; 12 bases are shared with TRBD2. CDR3 length equals 14 residues. In germline, CDR1 is LNHDA, CDR2 SQIVND (reference sequence). The V gene end was trimmed by 6 bases and the J gene end by 4 bases; junction bases not matched to a gene: 4. The CDR3 spells CASSELAGGYEQYF. The CDR3 DNA follows: TGTGCCAGTAGCGAACTAGCGGGGGGTTACGAGCAGTACTTC.

This clone was seen a handful of times. The chain recombines TRBV6-4 with TRBJ2-6, with D tentatively TRBD1 (9 bases). Germline values: CDR1 MRHNA, CDR2 SNTAGT. The ends were cut back, 4 bases at V and 0 bases at J, with 13 bases in the middle. CDR3 length equals 17 residues. The CDR3 sequence is CASSVAGQGSGANVLTF. The CDR3 DNA sequence: TGTGCCAGCAGTGTAGCGGGACAGGGCTCTGGGGCCAACGTCCTGACTTTC.

The chain links TRBV11-3 to TRBJ1-1; 9 bases fit TRBD1. The germline V gene encodes CDR1 SGHNT and CDR2 YENEEA. The CDR3 runs 16 residues. The J segment lost 5 bases and the V segment lost 0 bases, leaving 7 bases of the junction unmatched. The CDR3, as DNA: TGTGCCAGCAGCTTAGATTCGTGGACAGGGGAGACTGAAGCTTTCTTT. It yields the protein CASSLDSWTGETEAFF.

This chain uses TRBV5-1 with TRBJ2-3, with TRBD1 as a possible D gene (6 bases). CDR3 length equals 14 residues. CDR1 and CDR2 (germline): SGHRS, YFSETQ. V gave up 4 bases and J gave up 4 bases, with 13 bases separating them. This chain's CDR3 is CASSGTGIADTQYF. DNA of the CDR3: TGCGCCAGCAGCGGTACAGGGATTGCAGATACGCAGTATTTT. Supplemented by reference TRBV5-1 and TRBJ2-3, the full variable domain reads KAGVTQTPRYLIKTRGQQVTLSCSPISGHRSVSWYQQTPGQGLQFLFEYFSETQRNKGNFPGRFSGRQFSNSRSEMNVSTLELGDSALYLCASSGTGIADTQYFGPGTRLTVL.

A few counts support this clone. J is TRBJ1-1 and V is TRBV2, with D possibly TRBD1 on 5 matching bases. The V gene's germline CDR1 is SNHLY and CDR2 FYNNEI. This CDR3 has 13 residues. With 5 bases removed from V and 2 bases from J, the gap between germline ends came to 9 bases. CDR3 amino acids: CASSNTGNTEAFF. The CDR3 region has the DNA TGTGCCAGCAGTAATACAGGTAACACTGAAGCTTTCTTT.

The chain has TRBV28 and TRBJ2-7; D call uncertain. Germline-derived CDR1 and CDR2 are MDHEN and SYDVKM. Trimming removed 6 bases at V and 6 bases at J, with 15 bases between. The CDR3 has 13 residues. CDR3 loop: CASSHARRIEQYF. The CDR3 DNA is TGTGCCAGCAGCCATGCTAGGCGGATCGAGCAGTACTTC.

V is TRBV28 and J is TRBJ1-2, with TRBD1 matching over 11 bases. The CDR3 consists of 14 residues. CDR1 is MDHEN, CDR2 SYDVKM, per germline. The trim removed 6 bases at V and 4 bases at J, leaving 4 bases unmatched. The CDR3: CASRTGQGVYGYTF. The CDR3 coding sequence is TGTGCCAGCAGGACGGGACAGGGGGTCTATGGCTACACCTTC.

The genes are TRBV30 and TRBJ1-5; no clear D gene. The germline V gene encodes CDR1 GTSNPN and CDR2 SVGIG (reference sequence). V lost 2 bases and J 2 bases, leaving 7 bases between the germline ends. The CDR3 length is 13 residues. The CDR3, as DNA: TGTGCCTGGAGTAAGGTGGGCAATCAGCCCCAGCATTTT. The encoded protein is CAWSKVGNQPQHF. Supplemented by reference TRBV30 and TRBJ1-5, the full variable domain reads SQTIHQWPATLVQPVGSPLSLECTVEGTSNPNLYWYRQAAGRGLQLLFYSVGIGQISSEVPQNLSASRPQDRQFILSSKKLLLSDSGFYLCAWSKVGNQPQHFGDGTRLSIL.

This clone was detected once. This rearrangement joins TRBV11-3 to TRBJ1-3, with 9 bases fitting TRBD1. V was pared by 4 bases and J by 0 bases, with 16 bases of the junction left unmatched. From germline, CDR1 is SGHNT and CDR2 YENEEA. The CDR3 totals 20 residues. CDR3 sequence reads: CASSSKGGTGTNFSGNTIYF. The DNA for the CDR3 is TGTGCCAGCAGCTCTAAGGGCGGGACAGGGACTAATTTCTCTGGAAACACCATATATTTT.

The CDR3 sequence: CASRTERGVNTQYF. The CDR3 nucleotides read TGTGCCAGCAGAACCGAGCGGGGGGTAAATACGCAGTATTTT. V gene TRBV2 combines with J gene TRBJ2-3; 9 bases line up with TRBD2. Per the germline V gene, CDR1 is SNHLY and CDR2 is FYNNEI. J gave up 7 bases and V 6 bases, and 8 bases lay outside the gene matches. The CDR3 runs to 14 residues. The full variable domain, completed using reference TRBV2 and TRBJ2-3, is EPEVTQTPSHQVTQMGQEVILRCVPISNHLYFYWYRQILGQKVEFLVSFYNNEISEKSEIFDDQFSVERPDGSNFTLKIRSTKLEDSAMYFCASRTERGVNTQYFGPGTRLTVL.

This chain links TRBV7-6 with TRBJ1-3; a weak D match, TRBD1 (5 bases). Germline V CDR1 and CDR2: SGHVS, FNYEAQ. Trimming removed 2 bases from V and 1 base from J, with 18 bases in between. This CDR3 has 18 residues. The CDR3 is CASSLKASGDVSGNTIYF. DNA of the CDR3: TGTGCCAGCAGCTTAAAGGCAAGCGGGGACGTTTCTGGAAACACCATATATTTT.

The V and J genes are TRBV12-5 and TRBJ1-1, with D perhaps TRBD1 (6 bases). Germline V gene lookup returns CDR1 LGHNT and CDR2 FRNRAP. V dropped 5 bases and J dropped 4 bases, with 17 bases sitting between them. The CDR3 loop spans 15 amino acids. DNA for the CDR3: TGTGCTAGTGGTCCCCCGGCCAGGGGAAGCACTGAAGCTTTCTTT. This gives the protein CASGPPARGSTEAFF. The full variable domain, completed using reference TRBV12-5 and TRBJ1-1, is DARVTQTPRHKVTEMGQEVTMRCQPILGHNTVFWYRQTMMQGLELLAYFRNRAPLDDSGMPKDRFSAEMPDATLATLKIQPSEPRDSAVYFCASGPPARGSTEAFFGQGTRLTVV.

V is TRBV7-8 and J is TRBJ1-2; D is undetermined. The CDR3 sequence is 13 residues long. The germline V gene has CDR1 SGHVS and CDR2 FQNEAQ. V lost 4 bases to trimming and J lost 6 bases, with 12 bases between them. The CDR3 reads CASSSAGGNGYTF. In DNA, the CDR3 is TGTGCCAGCAGCTCCGCCGGTGGCAATGGCTACACCTTC.

The V call is TRBV2, the J call TRBJ1-1, with D possibly TRBD1 on 6 matching bases. CDR3 size: 15 residues. Trimming pared 3 bases from V and 0 bases from J, leaving 11 bases between. Germline V gene sequence: CDR1 SNHLY, CDR2 FYNNEI. The CDR3 here is CASSDLGGLNTEAFF. The CDR3 nucleotides are TGTGCCAGCAGTGACCTAGGGGGGTTGAACACTGAAGCTTTCTTT. The full variable domain, completed using reference TRBV2 and TRBJ1-1, is EPEVTQTPSHQVTQMGQEVILRCVPISNHLYFYWYRQILGQKVEFLVSFYNNEISEKSEIFDDQFSVERPDGSNFTLKIRSTKLEDSAMYFCASSDLGGLNTEAFFGQGTRLTVV.

The chain has TRBV6-6 and TRBJ1-5, with a possible D match to TRBD1 (6 bases). This CDR3 has 16 residues. V was pared by 4 bases and J by 4 bases, with 17 bases between. Looked up from germline, CDR1 is MNHNY and CDR2 is SVGAGI (reference sequence). Written as DNA, the CDR3 is TGTGCCAGCAGTTCCGGTCGGGGGCTCTGGAATCAGCCCCAGCATTTT. It codes for CASSSGRGLWNQPQHF.

The chain employs TRBV28 and TRBJ1-3, with a tentative D call TRBD1 (5 bases). Germline assignment: CDR1 MDHEN and CDR2 SYDVKM. The CDR3 consists of 15 residues. The V gene lost 3 bases and the J gene lost 6 bases, with 15 bases spanning the gap. The CDR3 loop is CASSLGRPIPNTIYF. The CDR3 nucleotides read TGTGCCAGCAGTTTGGGGCGGCCTATACCAAACACCATATATTTT.

The chain uses TRBV30 and TRBJ1-2; perhaps TRBD1 as D (5 bases). V gave up 1 base and J gave up 3 bases, with 12 bases separating them. Germline values: CDR1 GTSNPN, CDR2 SVGIG (reference sequence). This CDR3 is 14 amino acids long. CDR3 loop: CAWSGRVGDYGYTF. The CDR3 DNA sequence: TGTGCCTGGAGTGGCAGGGTGGGGGACTATGGCTACACCTTC.